These 17 T cell receptor beta chains were all obtained from the same sample, sequenced in a study of cytomegalovirus exposure and HLA in healthy donors. The PCR employed 60 Vbeta primers together with 13 Jbeta primers. Clones were sequenced by immunoSEQ multiplex PCR, and TCRdb holds only the in-frame ones, with some missing. The sample consists of 200,000 or so clones, 70% of them appearing once. What was sequenced was PBMCs. The receptors originated from a man aged 35-49 years in good health and CMV-seropositive.

The chain has TRBV2 and TRBJ2-7; TRBD1 aligns across 8 bases. The CDR3 totals 14 residues. J gave up 5 bases and V 4 bases, and 7 bases lay outside the gene matches. Germline values: CDR1 SNHLY, CDR2 FYNNEI. In DNA form, the CDR3 reads TGTGCCAGCAGTGCCTGGACAGGGTTGGACGAGCAGTACTTC. Its protein is CASSAWTGLDEQYF.

This clone has more than one count but fewer than ten. The rearrangement links TRBV7-9 to TRBJ2-1; a possible D gene is TRBD1 (6 bases). The V gene's germline CDR1 is SEHNR and CDR2 FQNEAQ (reference sequence). Trimming removed 4 bases at V and 6 bases at J, with 10 bases between. The CDR3 has 13 amino acids. The CDR3 DNA follows: TGTGCCAGCAGCTACAGGGTTGGCAATGAGCAGTTCTTC. Translating gives CASSYRVGNEQFF. Full variable domain (remainder filled in from reference TRBV7-9 and TRBJ2-1): DTGVSQNPRHKITKRGQNVTFRCDPISEHNRLYWYRQTLGQGPEFLTYFQNEAQLEKSRLLSDRFSAERPKGSFSTLEIQRTEQGDSAMYLCASSYRVGNEQFFGPGTRLTVL.

The rearrangement joins TRBV7-9 to TRBJ1-1; 11 bases align to TRBD1. V was clipped by 5 bases and J by 3 bases; unmatched bases: 11. The V gene's germline CDR1 is SEHNR and CDR2 FQNEAQ (reference sequence). The CDR3 runs to 17 residues. In nucleotides, the CDR3 is TGTGCCAGCAGCCCTCGCCACGGGACAGGGGGAGACACTGAAGCTTTCTTT. This translates into CASSPRHGTGGDTEAFF.

The V and J genes are TRBV5-6 and TRBJ2-3, with 7 bases aligning to TRBD1. The CDR3 has 15 amino acids. Trimming removed 2 bases from V and 2 bases from J; junction bases left unmatched: 5. CDR1 SGHDT and CDR2 YYEEEE come from the germline V gene. This CDR3 is CASSFQGEFTDTQYF. Written as DNA, the CDR3 is TGTGCCAGCAGCTTTCAGGGGGAATTCACAGATACGCAGTATTTT.

The rearrangement joins TRBV27 to TRBJ2-3; 11 nucleotides match TRBD2. This CDR3 spans 15 amino acids. Germline V gene data show CDR1 as MNHEY and CDR2 as SMNVEV (reference sequence). Trimming at V came to 8 bases and at J to 1 base, leaving 5 bases not matched to a gene. The CDR3, as DNA: TGTGCCAGCTATAGCGGGGGGGACGGCACAGATACGCAGTATTTT. Translated: CASYSGGDGTDTQYF.

This clone has only a few counts. The chain's CDR3 is CASRGGDHSYEQYF. The CDR3 DNA is TGTGCCAGCAGAGGCGGGGACCACTCCTACGAGCAGTACTTC. This chain connects TRBV6-6 to TRBJ2-7, with D tentatively TRBD2 (6 bases). The V end lost 6 bases, the J end lost 0 bases, and 12 bases lay between the germline ends. The CDR3 is 14 amino acids. Germline V gene lookup returns CDR1 MNHNY and CDR2 SVGAGI (reference sequence).

CDR3: CASSMDRGGTEAFF. CDR3 nucleotide sequence: TGTGCCAGTAGTATGGACAGGGGCGGGACTGAAGCTTTCTTT. This rearrangement joins TRBV19 to TRBJ1-1; TRBD1 matches 9 bases. In germline, CDR1 is LNHDA, CDR2 SQIVND (reference sequence). With V trimmed by 3 bases and J by 5 bases, 4 bases remained unmatched. The CDR3 contains 14 residues.

In its sample, this clone was seen once. The chain joins TRBV6-5 to TRBJ1-1; a weak D match, TRBD1 (5 bases). From germline, CDR1 is MNHEY and CDR2 SVGAGI. CDR3 length: 14 amino acids. The germline V and J ends were trimmed by 2 bases and 1 base, with 8 bases remaining between them. The chain's CDR3 is CASSYGQGNTEAFF. The CDR3 DNA reads TGTGCCAGCAGTTACGGCCAGGGGAACACTGAAGCTTTCTTT.

The chain recombines TRBV11-2 with TRBJ1-2; D is uncertain. CDR1 is SGHAT and CDR2 is FQNNGV in the germline V gene. This CDR3 comprises 14 residues. Trimming left V 5 bases short and J 3 bases short, with 13 bases between. The DNA for the CDR3 is TGTGCCAGCAGCACCCCGGGAGGGTACTATGGCTACACCTTC. This sequence encodes CASSTPGGYYGYTF. Using reference TRBV11-2 and TRBJ1-2 for the parts outside the CDR3, the full variable domain is EAGVAQSPRYKIIEKRQSVAFWCNPISGHATLYWYQQILGQGPKLLIQFQNNGVVDDSQLPKDRFSAERLKGVDSTLKIQPAKLEDSAVYLCASSTPGGYYGYTFGSGTRLTVV.

This chain uses TRBV2 with TRBJ2-2; 7 bases map to TRBD1. CDR1 is SNHLY, CDR2 FYNNEI, per germline. The CDR3 runs 15 residues. V shed 4 bases, J shed 6 bases, and the junction held 8 bases outside the gene matches. The CDR3 region has the DNA TGTGCCAGCAGTGCTGTGGCAGGGGGACCCGGGGAGCTGTTTTTT. This translates into CASSAVAGGPGELFF.

The chain has TRBV5-8 and TRBJ1-1, with 7 bases identical to TRBD1. V shed 6 bases and J 3 bases; nucleotides not matched to a gene: 11. CDR1 SGHTS and CDR2 YDEGEE come from the germline V gene. This CDR3 has 15 residues. The CDR3: CASTPGTVGDTEAFF. In DNA, the CDR3 is TGTGCCAGCACCCCTGGGACAGTGGGCGACACTGAAGCTTTCTTT.

This clone came up a few times. V gene TRBV19 combines with J gene TRBJ1-1; 8 bases align to TRBD1. Germline V CDR1 and CDR2: LNHDA, SQIVND (reference sequence). V trimming: 3 bases; J trimming: 3 bases; junction bases outside the gene matches: 6. This CDR3 is built from 15 residues. The CDR3 sequence is CASSIGARGHTEAFF. The DNA of the CDR3 is TGTGCCAGTAGTATCGGAGCCAGGGGGCACACTGAAGCTTTCTTT.

The rearrangement uses TRBV7-9 and TRBJ2-6; 8 positions match TRBD1. The CDR3 sequence is 17 residues long. Germline lookup yields CDR1 SEHNR and CDR2 FQNEAQ (reference sequence). With 6 bases clipped from V and 5 bases from J, the junction kept 12 bases outside the gene matches. CDR3 protein: CASRTESDRARANVLTF. The CDR3 DNA reads TGTGCCAGCAGGACGGAGTCGGACAGGGCCAGGGCCAACGTCCTGACTTTC.

This clone was picked up a small number of times. V is TRBV6-5 and J is TRBJ2-5, with D tentatively TRBD1 (5 bases). Deletions cut 4 bases from V and 5 bases from J, with 8 bases between. CDR1 is MNHEY, CDR2 SVGAGI, per germline. The CDR3 is 12 amino acids. The chain's CDR3 is CASSLRGETQYF. CDR3 nucleotide sequence: TGTGCCAGCAGTTTAAGGGGTGAGACCCAGTACTTC.

V gene TRBV29-1 combines with J gene TRBJ1-5; 9 bases fit TRBD1. This CDR3 has 13 residues. Germline assignment: CDR1 SQVTM and CDR2 ANQGSEA. V lost 7 bases to trimming and J lost 6 bases; unmatched junction nucleotides: 7. For the CDR3, the DNA is TGCAGCGCTCAAACAGGGGGCGGTCAGCCCCAGCATTTT. This gives the protein CSAQTGGGQPQHF.

The chain joins TRBV11-2 to TRBJ2-2, with 10 bases aligning to TRBD1. This CDR3 is 15 amino acids long. Germline loops: CDR1 SGHAT, CDR2 FQNNGV. The J segment lost 4 bases and the V segment lost 3 bases, leaving 2 bases of the junction unmatched. The DNA of the CDR3 is TGTGCCAGCAGCTTGGGACAGGGGAGCACCGGGGAGCTGTTTTTT. Translation gives CASSLGQGSTGELFF. The full variable domain, in which reference TRBV11-2 and TRBJ2-2 provide the parts outside the CDR3, is EAGVAQSPRYKIIEKRQSVAFWCNPISGHATLYWYQQILGQGPKLLIQFQNNGVVDDSQLPKDRFSAERLKGVDSTLKIQPAKLEDSAVYLCASSLGQGSTGELFFGEGSRLTVL.

The rearrangement uses TRBV4-3 and TRBJ1-5; D unresolved. Trimming left V 1 base short and J 11 bases short, with 15 bases between. The CDR3 runs 14 residues. Germline CDR1 reads LGHNA; CDR2 reads YSLEER. DNA of the CDR3: TGCGCCAGCAGCCAAGGGACGGAGGCGCGGGCCCAGCATTTT. Its protein is CASSQGTEARAQHF.